This paragraph reports one T cell receptor (beta chain). The CDR3 extends over 14 amino acids. V gave up 2 bases and J gave up 5 bases, with 10 bases separating them. Germline V CDR1 and CDR2: MGHDK, SYGVNS. This sample was taken from a study of blood T cell repertoires in COVID-19. Sequencing used immunoSEQ multiplex PCR; TCRdb keeps in-frame clones, though not all of them. In the table there are about 180,000 clones, approximately 80% of which are singletons. The chain links TRBV25-1 to TRBJ1-5, with a weak D call TRBD1 (5 bases). This sequence was found in a human donor in a cohort sampled during active COVID-19. Sequenced: peripheral blood. The CDR3, as DNA: TGTGCCAGCAGTGAAAGCCAGGGTCATCAGCCCCAGCATTTT. Its protein product is CASSESQGHQPQHF.